This T cell receptor beta chain was sequenced in a study of CD8 T cells in Susac syndrome. This CDR3 has 13 amino acids. Trimming cost V 6 bases and J 4 bases; bases outside gene matches: 7. Germline values: CDR1 DFQATT, CDR2 SNEGSKA (reference sequence). Relapsing-remitting disease, either stable or active, was present in the multiple sclerosis controls, who were treatment-naive patients. Negative isolation was applied to CD8+ and CD4+ T cells, and FACS enrichment was applied to TEMRA cells. RNA was extracted with the RNeasy kit, and a quantity of roughly 0.5 to 1 ug was reverse transcribed using random hexamers. MiXCR was run by TCRdb on the immunoSEQ multiplex PCR reads, yielding one entry per CDR3 protein. This sample has 130,000 or so distinct CDR3 sequences; about 90% occur once, and the top ten carry around 0.22%.

Sequencing was performed on CD8+ T cells from PBMCs. This chain joins TRBV20-1 and TRBJ2-3; 7 bases map to TRBD2. The sequence was obtained from a human donor with multiple sclerosis. The DNA of the CDR3 is TGCAGTGCCACAGCGGGGACCCCAGATACGCAGTATTTT. It yields the protein CSATAGTPDTQYF.